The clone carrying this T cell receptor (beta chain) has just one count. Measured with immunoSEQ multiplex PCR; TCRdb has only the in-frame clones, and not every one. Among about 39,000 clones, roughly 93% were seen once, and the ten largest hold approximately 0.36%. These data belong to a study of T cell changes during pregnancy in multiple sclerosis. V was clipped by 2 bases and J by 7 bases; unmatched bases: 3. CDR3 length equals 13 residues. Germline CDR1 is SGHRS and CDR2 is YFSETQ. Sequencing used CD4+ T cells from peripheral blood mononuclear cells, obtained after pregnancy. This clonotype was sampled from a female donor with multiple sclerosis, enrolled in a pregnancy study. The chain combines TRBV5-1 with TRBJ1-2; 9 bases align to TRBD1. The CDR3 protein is CASSLTGGSGYTF. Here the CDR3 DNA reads TGCGCCAGCAGCTTAACAGGGGGCTCTGGCTACACCTTC.